This is a list of T cell receptor beta chains from one sample in a study of T-cell reconstitution after alpha-beta-depleted transplantation in children. TCRdb reprocessed the PCR reads with MiXCR, giving one entry per CDR3 protein. The sample records more than 150,000 distinct CDR3 sequences, 6% to 7% being singletons. The sequencing used PBMCs from the stem cell graft donor, collected from the stem cell graft. All receptors come from a human donor who donated a stem cell graft to a child with Wiskott-Aldrich syndrome. CDR3s include the opening cysteine and the closing phenylalanine or tryptophan. The D gene is left open where the match is weak. Clone size is not always given. Where it is, it says once, few, many or a class for expanded clones.

>few|TRBV6-5|-|TRBJ2-5
CASSYGRGGTQYF
TGTGCCAGCAGTTACGGCCGGGGCGGGACCCAGTACTTC
>many|TRBV4-3|TRBD2|TRBJ2-5
CASSQVGSGYQETQYF
TGCGCCAGCAGCCAAGTTGGTAGCGGGTACCAAGAGACCCAGTACTTC
>few|TRBV7-9|-|TRBJ2-4
CASSLARVNIQYF
TGTGCCAGCAGCTTAGCCCGGGTGAACATTCAGTACTTC
>-|TRBV5-6|TRBD1|TRBJ1-1
CASSLRDRGLYTEAFF
TGTGCCAGCAGCTTGCGAGACAGGGGGCTATACACTGAAGCTTTCTTT
>many|TRBV7-8|-|TRBJ2-1
CASSPPQTYNEQFF
TGTGCCAGCAGCCCCCCGCAGACCTACAATGAGCAGTTCTTC
>many|TRBV3-1|-|TRBJ2-7
CASSQVSYEQYF
TGTGCCAGCAGCCAGGTGTCATACGAGCAGTACTTC
>many|TRBV20-1|-|TRBJ2-7
CSASIGGGRYEQYF
TGCAGTGCTAGTATTGGAGGAGGAAGGTACGAGCAGTACTTC
>few|TRBV18|TRBD1|TRBJ1-2
CASSPINPGQANYGYTF
TGTGCCAGCTCACCCATAAATCCGGGACAGGCTAACTATGGCTACACCTTC
>-|TRBV7-6|-|TRBJ1-4
CASSLVPGAANEKLFF
TGTGCCAGCAGCTTAGTTCCGGGGGCGGCTAATGAAAAACTGTTTTTT
>many|TRBV19|-|TRBJ1-2
CASSIRDANYGYTF
TGTGCCAGTAGTATTCGGGACGCCAACTATGGCTACACCTTC
>many|TRBV7-9|TRBD1|TRBJ2-3
CASSHGQGSDTQYF
TGTGCCAGCAGCCACGGACAGGGGTCGGATACGCAGTATTTT
>few|TRBV12-3/TRBV12-4|-|TRBJ2-7
CASSPSAGSGLYEQYF
TGTGCCAGCAGCCCCTCGGCCGGTAGCGGACTTTACGAGCAGTACTTC
>-|TRBV18|-|TRBJ1-1
CASSPRGAENTEAFF
TGTGCCAGCTCACCACGGGGGGCGGAGAACACTGAAGCTTTCTTT
>-|TRBV19|-|TRBJ1-1
CASSMEERTEAFF
TGTGCCAGTAGTATGGAAGAGAGGACTGAAGCTTTCTTT
>many|TRBV12-3/TRBV12-4|-|TRBJ1-6
CASSPAWGDSPLHF
TGTGCCAGCAGCCCTGCCTGGGGGGATTCACCCCTCCACTTT
>many|TRBV6-5|TRBD1|TRBJ2-3
CASSYAAQGASTDTQYF
TGTGCCAGCAGTTACGCCGCCCAGGGGGCCAGCACAGATACGCAGTATTTT
>-|TRBV7-2|-|TRBJ2-3
CASSGQSYTDTQYF
TGTGCCAGCAGCGGACAGTCGTACACAGATACGCAGTATTTT
>many|TRBV3-1|-|TRBJ2-7
CASSQRSVTYEQYF
TGTGCCAGCAGCCAAAGGAGCGTTACCTACGAGCAGTACTTC
>-|TRBV19|-|TRBJ2-7
CATSSRSQDYEQYF
TGTGCCACTTCGTCCCGGTCCCAAGATTACGAGCAGTACTTC
>many|TRBV2|-|TRBJ2-7
CASSEGRTYEQYF
TGTGCCAGCAGTGAAGGACGGACCTACGAGCAGTACTTC
>many|TRBV18|TRBD1|TRBJ1-4
CASSPPDRARRLFF
TGTGCCAGCTCACCACCGGACAGGGCGCGGAGACTGTTTTTT
>many|TRBV6-6|-|TRBJ2-7
CASSYRGTEQYF
TGTGCCAGCAGTTATAGGGGGACCGAGCAGTACTTC
>many|TRBV4-3|-|TRBJ1-5
CASSQESTDQPQHF
TGCGCCAGCAGCCAAGAGTCGACGGATCAGCCCCAGCATTTT
>many|TRBV5-1|-|TRBJ2-1
CASSLGTYSYNEQFF
TGCGCCAGCAGCCTAGGGACTTACTCCTACAATGAGCAGTTCTTC
>many|TRBV12-3/TRBV12-4|-|TRBJ1-6
CASSLIVSPLHF
TGTGCCAGCAGCTTGATAGTTTCACCCCTCCACTTT
>many|TRBV6-1|-|TRBJ2-5
CASSKLGQETQYF
TGTGCCAGCAGTAAATTGGGACAAGAGACCCAGTACTTC
>many|TRBV29-1|TRBD2|TRBJ2-1
CSVPVSSGGAGEQFF
TGCAGCGTACCCGTGAGTAGCGGGGGGGCCGGTGAGCAGTTCTTC
>few|TRBV7-2|-|TRBJ1-1
CASSSPGHRNTEAFF
TGTGCCAGCAGCTCCCCGGGACATAGGAACACTGAAGCTTTCTTT
>many|TRBV5-6|-|TRBJ1-5
CASSLDPLGQPQHF
TGTGCCAGCAGCTTGGACCCCTTAGGTCAGCCCCAGCATTTT
>many|TRBV7-6|-|TRBJ2-1
CASNRLEDSEQFF
TGTGCCAGCAATCGGCTGGAAGATTCTGAGCAGTTCTTC
>many|TRBV5-1|-|TRBJ1-2
CASSLDNGYGYTF
TGCGCCAGCAGCTTGGACAACGGTTATGGCTACACCTTC
>many|TRBV29-1|-|TRBJ2-1
CSVTTAYNEQFF
TGCAGCGTTACTACGGCCTACAATGAGCAGTTCTTC
>many|TRBV5-1|-|TRBJ2-1
CASSLARTYNEQFF
TGCGCCAGCAGCTTGGCCCGGACCTACAATGAGCAGTTCTTC
>many|TRBV5-1|-|TRBJ1-6
CASSLGTVDNSPLHF
TGCGCCAGCAGCTTGGGGACAGTGGATAATTCACCCCTCCACTTT
>many|TRBV20-1|-|TRBJ2-3
CSASQGGTSTDTQYF
TGCAGTGCTAGCCAGGGGGGGACAAGCACAGATACGCAGTATTTT
>many|TRBV7-2|-|TRBJ2-3
CASSPTTYTDTQYF
TGTGCCAGCAGCCCCACAACCTACACAGATACGCAGTATTTT
>few|TRBV20-1|TRBD1|TRBJ1-1
CSARDRQGGDAEAFF
TGCAGTGCTAGAGATCGTCAGGGGGGAGACGCTGAAGCTTTCTTT
>-|TRBV14|TRBD2|TRBJ2-2
CASSQVTPGLAERENTGELFF
TGTGCCAGCAGCCAAGTTACGCCGGGGCTAGCGGAGAGAGAGAACACCGGGGAGCTGTTTTTT
>many|TRBV15|-|TRBJ2-1
CATSSQRLAAEQFF
TGTGCCACCAGCAGCCAGAGATTAGCGGCTGAGCAGTTCTTC
>-|TRBV6-2/TRBV6-3|-|TRBJ2-3
CASSYGGLQYF
TGTGCCAGCAGTTACGGGGGTCTTCAGTATTTT
>-|TRBV5-1|-|TRBJ2-2
CASSWPSGTGELFF
TGCGCCAGCAGCTGGCCGTCGGGCACCGGGGAGCTGTTTTTT
>few|TRBV2|TRBD2|TRBJ2-3
CASSQSRGGSTDTQYF
TGTGCCAGCAGTCAATCCCGGGGGGGGAGCACAGATACGCAGTATTTT
>many|TRBV5-1|TRBD1|TRBJ2-7
CASSSGTGDFYEQYF
TGCGCCAGCAGCTCCGGGACAGGAGACTTCTACGAGCAGTACTTC
>-|TRBV5-1|-|TRBJ2-7
CASAKADSSYEQYF
TGCGCCAGCGCTAAAGCTGATAGCTCCTACGAGCAGTACTTC
>many|TRBV7-8|-|TRBJ1-2
CASSSLVPQDYGYTF
TGTGCCAGCAGCTCGCTGGTTCCGCAGGACTATGGCTACACCTTC
>many|TRBV20-1|-|TRBJ2-5
CSARPFGETQYF
TGCAGTGCCCGCCCTTTTGGAGAGACCCAGTACTTC